The present TCR beta chain was sequenced within a study of OX40 agonist ivuxolimab in advanced cancers. About the research overall: Patients undergoing dose escalation presented with hepatocellular carcinoma, melanoma, renal cell or head and neck cancer.

With 2 bases removed from V and 3 bases from J, the gap between germline ends came to 2 bases. This CDR3 comprises 12 residues. Germline CDR1 reads SGHDT; CDR2 reads YYEEEE. Profiled with immunoSEQ multiplex PCR; TCRdb holds only in-frame clones, not every one. The data contain approximately 70,000 clones, 85% of them singletons. The receptor was isolated from an adult with an advanced solid tumor such as melanoma, head and neck, liver or kidney cancer. The chain has TRBV5-6 and TRBJ2-2; D uncertain. Specimen: CD4+ or CD8+ T cells sorted from blood, collected in a trial of the OX40 agonist ivuxolimab. The CDR3 coding sequence is TGTGCCAGCAGCTTTGACACCGGGGAGCTGTTTTTT. This encodes CASSFDTGELFF.